This T cell receptor beta chain is from a study of cytomegalovirus exposure and HLA in healthy donors. There are 15 residues in the CDR3. V lost 5 bases and J 6 bases, leaving 19 bases between the germline ends. Germline CDR1 is MDHEN and CDR2 is SYDVKM. Only a few counts were recorded for this clone. It was with 60 Vbeta and 13 Jbeta primers that the PCR ran. TCRdb keeps only in-frame clones here, not all; method: immunoSEQ multiplex PCR. The sample yields approximately 220,000 clones, 75% to 80% seen once. The TCR originated in a male donor in good health and CMV-seronegative. The rearrangement links TRBV28 to TRBJ1-1, with a possible D match to TRBD1 (6 bases). Sequences were obtained from PBMCs. CDR3 loop: CASSHLVGGRAEAFF. CDR3 coding DNA: TGTGCCAGCAGTCATCTCGTAGGGGGTCGGGCTGAAGCTTTCTTT.